These 23 T cell receptor beta chains were all obtained from the same sample, sequenced in a study of OX40 agonist ivuxolimab in advanced cancers. The repertoire was sequenced with immunoSEQ multiplex PCR; TCRdb's copy has only in-frame clones and lacks some. Of more than 60,000 clones in the sample, over 80% were seen once. Sequenced here: CD4+ or CD8+ T cells sorted from blood, sampled in a trial of the OX40 agonist ivuxolimab. These receptors all stem from an adult with an advanced solid tumor such as melanoma, head and neck, liver or kidney cancer.

This clone was counted a single time. The chain recombines TRBV30 with TRBJ1-4; 8 bases map to TRBD1. Germline trimming cut 3 bases from V and 11 bases from J; bases unmatched to any gene: 11. Germline V gives CDR1 GTSNPN, CDR2 SVGIG (reference sequence). There are 14 residues in the CDR3. CDR3 region: CAWSRGQLPGKLFF. The CDR3 region has the DNA TGTGCCTGGAGCAGGGGGCAGTTGCCGGGGAAACTGTTTTTT.

The V and J genes are TRBV6-1 and TRBJ1-5; D unresolved. The CDR3 has 17 amino acids. Germline V lookup: CDR1 MNHNS, CDR2 SASEGT. The germline V and J ends were trimmed by 0 bases and 0 bases, with 12 bases remaining between them. CDR3: CASSEAWASYSNQPQHF. For the CDR3, the DNA is TGTGCCAGCAGTGAAGCTTGGGCTTCTTATAGCAATCAGCCCCAGCATTTT.

V usage is TRBV29-1 and J usage is TRBJ1-1; TRBD1 is a possible D gene (6 bases). The germline V gene has CDR1 SQVTM and CDR2 ANQGSEA. Trimming took 3 bases from V and 0 from J, leaving 17 bases between them. CDR3 size: 16 residues. CDR3 residues: CSVEGGAQLMNTEAFF. CDR3 nucleotide sequence: TGCAGCGTTGAGGGGGGGGCCCAACTCATGAACACTGAAGCTTTCTTT. Supplemented by reference TRBV29-1 and TRBJ1-1, the full variable domain reads SAVISQKPSRDICQRGTSLTIQCQVDSQVTMMFWYRQQPGQSLTLIATANQGSEATYESGFVIDKFPISRPNLTFSTLTVSNMSPEDSSIYLCSVEGGAQLMNTEAFFGQGTRLTVV.

The rearrangement joins TRBV14 to TRBJ1-2; D not certain. V gave up 0 bases and J gave up 8 bases, with 13 bases separating them. This CDR3 has 14 amino acids. Germline V lookup: CDR1 SGHDN, CDR2 FVKESK. This CDR3 is CASSQDVRFGGYTF. In DNA, the CDR3 is TGTGCCAGCAGCCAAGATGTTCGGTTCGGAGGCTACACCTTC.

This chain uses TRBV7-2 with TRBJ2-1, with TRBD1 matching 9 bases. The CDR3 covers 14 residues. Germline V lookup: CDR1 SGHTA, CDR2 FQGNSA. The J segment lost 7 bases and the V segment lost 1 base, leaving 2 bases of the junction unmatched. CDR3 bases: TGTGCCAGCAGCTTAGACAGGGGGCGTAATGAGCAGTTCTTC. Amino acid sequence: CASSLDRGRNEQFF.

The chain links TRBV7-3 to TRBJ2-5; no reliable D call. This CDR3 comprises 13 residues. CDR1 SGHTA and CDR2 FQGTGA come from the germline V gene. Between the trimmed V and J ends, which lost 1 base and 3 bases, there was a span of 6 bases. The CDR3 coding sequence is TGTGCCAGCAGCTTAAGACATAAAGAGACCCAGTACTTC. This sequence encodes CASSLRHKETQYF.

This chain uses TRBV6-1 with TRBJ1-1; D perhaps matches TRBD1 (5 bases). The CDR3 is 14 residues long. Trimming shortened V by 4 bases and J by 6 bases, and 15 bases separated the two germline ends. Germline CDR1 reads MNHNS; CDR2 reads SASEGT. This chain's CDR3 is CASSVDRSRAEAFF. The CDR3 DNA reads as TGTGCCAGCAGTGTAGACCGCAGCAGGGCTGAAGCTTTCTTT.

The V call is TRBV7-9, the J call TRBJ2-3, with unresolved D. Germline lookup yields CDR1 SEHNR and CDR2 FQNEAQ (reference sequence). The CDR3 is made up of 14 amino acids. The ends were cut back, 1 base at V and 7 bases at J, with 12 bases in the middle. CDR3 amino acids: CASSLEGTGNTQYF. For the CDR3, the DNA is TGTGCCAGCAGCTTAGAAGGAACGGGTAATACGCAGTATTTT.

This clone was seen a few times. This rearrangement joins TRBV4-3 to TRBJ1-2; D gene uncertain. CDR1 is LGHNA and CDR2 is YSLEER in the germline V gene. The CDR3 has 13 residues. The V and J ends lost 5 bases and 8 bases respectively, with 15 bases between them. The DNA of the CDR3 is TGCGCCAGCAGCTATATCCCCACCGAAGGCTACACCTTC. The encoded protein is CASSYIPTEGYTF.

V usage is TRBV6-5 and J usage is TRBJ1-5; tentative D call: TRBD1 (5 bases). CDR1 MNHEY and CDR2 SVGAGI come from the germline V gene. V was pared by 0 bases and J by 4 bases, with 7 bases between. This CDR3 contains 14 residues. CDR3 coding DNA: TGTGCCAGCAGTTACTCGGGGCAAAATCAGCCCCAGCATTTT. It translates to CASSYSGQNQPQHF.

The chain uses TRBV14 and TRBJ2-3; the D call may be TRBD1 or TRBD2 (5 bases each). Germline V lookup: CDR1 SGHDN, CDR2 FVKESK. V shed 4 bases and J shed 6 bases, with 17 bases lying between them. This CDR3 has 15 residues. CDR3 loop: CASSRIGTPEDTQYF. CDR3 bases: TGTGCCAGCAGCCGAATCGGGACCCCCGAGGATACGCAGTATTTT.

This clone was seen once. V and J are TRBV29-1 and TRBJ2-7; the match to TRBD1 covers 8 bases. The germline V gene has CDR1 SQVTM and CDR2 ANQGSEA. The ends lost 1 base at V and 5 bases at J; junction bases unmatched: 4. This CDR3 has 13 amino acids. The DNA for the CDR3 is TGCAGCGTTGAAGGGACAGGGTGGAACGAGCAGTACTTC. Residues: CSVEGTGWNEQYF.

In its sample, this clone was seen a few times. V and J are TRBV19 and TRBJ1-2; a possible D gene is TRBD1 (5 bases). This CDR3 contains 14 residues. Trimming cost V 5 bases and J 4 bases, with 14 bases left between them. Germline V gene data show CDR1 as LNHDA and CDR2 as SQIVND (reference sequence). The CDR3 nucleotides read TGTGCCAGTAGTCCCCGGGACCTAGCCTATGGCTACACCTTC. The encoded protein is CASSPRDLAYGYTF.

The chain combines TRBV19 with TRBJ2-1; D tentatively fits TRBD1 or TRBD2 (5 bases each). Germline CDR1 reads LNHDA; CDR2 reads SQIVND (reference sequence). The CDR3 spans 16 residues. Between the trimmed V and J ends, which lost 8 bases and 2 bases, there was a span of 19 bases. The chain's CDR3 is CASSPSGDQAYNEQFF. DNA for the CDR3: TGTGCCAGTTCCCCTTCCGGGGACCAGGCCTACAATGAGCAGTTCTTC.

The chain couples TRBV4-2 to TRBJ1-5; tentatively, D is TRBD1 (5 bases). Germline-derived CDR1 and CDR2 are LGHNA and YNFKEQ. Trimming left V 1 base short and J 3 bases short, with 13 bases between. The CDR3 runs to 16 residues. The CDR3 loop reads CASSQVARAVNQPQHF. In nucleotides, the CDR3 is TGTGCCAGCAGCCAAGTGGCCAGGGCCGTCAATCAGCCCCAGCATTTT.

The genes are TRBV7-2 and TRBJ2-7; D gene ambiguous. Trimming pared 5 bases from V and 4 bases from J, leaving 9 bases between. The germline V gene encodes CDR1 SGHTA and CDR2 FQGNSA. This CDR3 has 12 residues. CDR3 in DNA: TGTGCCAGCAGCATGATGTCGTACGAGCAGTACTTC. Translated, it gives CASSMMSYEQYF.

J is TRBJ2-1 and V is TRBV20-1; D remains ambiguous. CDR3 length: 11 residues. Germline V gene sequence: CDR1 DFQATT, CDR2 SNEGSKA (reference sequence). Trimming cost V 3 bases and J 8 bases, with 8 bases left between them. The DNA of the CDR3 is TGCAGTGCTAGTACCGGGCATGAGCAGTTCTTC. It translates to CSASTGHEQFF.

The J gene is TRBJ2-1, the V gene TRBV6-6; D is unresolved. V dropped 5 bases and J dropped 9 bases, with 8 bases sitting between them. The length of the CDR3 is 11 residues. Germline values: CDR1 MNHNY, CDR2 SVGAGI (reference sequence). CDR3 residues: CASSLQIEQFF. The CDR3 DNA reads as TGTGCCAGCAGTCTTCAGATTGAGCAGTTCTTC.

This chain connects TRBV5-4 to TRBJ2-7; D is perhaps TRBD1 or TRBD2 (5 bases each). Deletions cut 8 bases from V and 3 bases from J, with 15 bases between. The CDR3 has 13 amino acids. Germline assignment: CDR1 SGHNT and CDR2 YYREEE (reference sequence). CDR3 in DNA: TGTGCCAGTGGTACGGGACCCCACTACGAGCAGTACTTC. Its translation: CASGTGPHYEQYF.

The rearrangement uses TRBV20-1 and TRBJ2-1; D not certain. The CDR3 is 11 residues long. CDR1 is DFQATT and CDR2 is SNEGSKA in the germline V gene (reference sequence). The germline V and J ends were trimmed by 0 bases and 9 bases, with 6 bases remaining between them. The CDR3 reads CSARENGEQFF. The CDR3, as DNA: TGCAGTGCTAGAGAGAATGGTGAGCAGTTCTTC.

There are many counts of this clone. The V and J genes are TRBV28 and TRBJ1-5; no clear D gene. V dropped 8 bases and J dropped 4 bases, with 12 bases sitting between them. CDR3 length: 13 amino acids. CDR1 is MDHEN and CDR2 is SYDVKM in the germline V gene. The CDR3 loop reads CASVIGGNQPQHF. The DNA for the CDR3 is TGTGCCAGCGTCATTGGAGGGAATCAGCCCCAGCATTTT.

The chain joins TRBV30 to TRBJ2-3; D not certain. This CDR3 region has 11 residues. The V and J ends lost 4 bases and 3 bases respectively, with 5 bases between them. CDR1 and CDR2 from the germline V gene are GTSNPN and SVGIG (reference sequence). The CDR3 DNA sequence: TGTGCCTGGACCTTAACAGATACGCAGTATTTT. Protein sequence: CAWTLTDTQYF.

V usage is TRBV19 and J usage is TRBJ1-5; D is perhaps TRBD1 (5 bases). V was cut by 11 bases and J by 5 bases, with 16 bases left in between. The germline V gene encodes CDR1 LNHDA and CDR2 SQIVND (reference sequence). This CDR3 comprises 13 residues. The CDR3 nucleotides are TGTGCCGGCTCCGGGGGGTTGGATCAGCCCCAGCATTTT. This gives the protein CAGSGGLDQPQHF.